The source of this T cell receptor beta chain is a study of Ad26.COV2.S vaccination and SARS-CoV-2 variants. Study details: Administration of Ad26.COV2.S was intramuscular, either once or twice 56 days apart. Study observations and caveats: Responses of spike-specific T cells (both CD8+ and CD4+) reportedly showed substantial breadth after vaccination.

This clone was counted ten times or more. As yet, its antigen is unknown. Profiled with immunoSEQ multiplex PCR; TCRdb holds only in-frame clones, not every one. The table includes around 400,000 clones, roughly 85% detected once. The treatment: some 19 received Ad26.COV2.S at low or high dose, single or two shots; a few received placebo; per-sample allocation not given. The investigators took samples on day 63 after the first vaccine or placebo injection. The V end was cut by 5 bases, the J end by 5 bases, with 12 bases between. CDR1 is SGHTA, CDR2 FQGTGA, per germline. This CDR3 is built from 13 residues.

The sample in question was peripheral blood, obtained in a trial of Ad26.COV2.S vaccine versus placebo. V and J are TRBV7-3 and TRBJ2-5; maybe TRBD2 (5 bases). The sequence was obtained from a person between 18 and 59 years old who received the Ad26.COV2.S COVID-19 vaccine or a placebo. CDR3 nucleotide sequence: TGTGCCAGCAGCGTGCTAGCTACGGAGACCCAGTACTTC. It yields the protein CASSVLATETQYF.